Below, 9 T cell receptor beta chains from the same sample are listed, as sequenced in a study of cytomegalovirus exposure and HLA in healthy donors. The PCR made use of 60 Vbeta and 13 Jbeta primers. TCRdb's table, derived via immunoSEQ multiplex PCR, lists solely in-frame clones and lacks some. The table records 150,000 to 200,000 clones, more than 85% of them present only once. The sample taken for sequencing was PBMCs. The source of these receptors is a woman aged 18-35 years in good health and CMV-seronegative.

The chain uses TRBV7-8 and TRBJ2-7, with TRBD2 matching over 7 bases. V dropped 8 bases and J dropped 4; count of bases not matched to a gene: 5. CDR1 and CDR2 (germline): SGHVS, FQNEAQ. This CDR3 is built from 12 residues. CDR3 amino acids: CASSVGGYEQYF. CDR3 bases: TGTGCCAGCTCCGTCGGGGGGTACGAGCAGTACTTC.

The chain employs TRBV27 and TRBJ2-7; 8 positions agree with TRBD2. The length of the CDR3 is 14 residues. The V gene end was trimmed by 3 bases and the J gene end by 3 bases; junction bases not matched to a gene: 4. Germline V gene data show CDR1 as MNHEY and CDR2 as SMNVEV (reference sequence). The CDR3 spells CASSFSLAGYEQYF. CDR3 sequence (DNA): TGTGCCAGCAGTTTTTCGCTAGCGGGCTACGAGCAGTACTTC.

This clone has only a few counts. The chain uses TRBV27 and TRBJ2-1; TRBD1 might be the D (6 bases). Germline V gene lookup returns CDR1 MNHEY and CDR2 SMNVEV (reference sequence). This CDR3 contains 14 residues. Between the trimmed V and J ends, which lost 6 bases and 12 bases, there was a span of 21 bases. The CDR3 region is CASRGGRVGMRQFF. The CDR3 nucleotides are TGTGCCAGCAGAGGGGGTAGGGTTGGTATGCGGCAGTTCTTC.

The V and J genes are TRBV2 and TRBJ2-7; D ambiguous. V was cut by 0 bases and J by 2 bases, with 8 bases left in between. Germline loops: CDR1 SNHLY, CDR2 FYNNEI. This CDR3 region has 14 residues. CDR3 residues: CASSEARFTYEQYF. CDR3 sequence (DNA): TGTGCCAGCAGTGAAGCCAGATTCACCTACGAGCAGTACTTC.

This chain joins TRBV27 and TRBJ2-3, with 8 bases matching TRBD2. CDR1 and CDR2 from the germline V gene are MNHEY and SMNVEV (reference sequence). This CDR3 is built from 17 residues. Unmatched junction bases numbered 11, after V lost 5 bases and J lost 1 base. The CDR3 reads CASSPITGGEGTDTQYF. Written as DNA, the CDR3 is TGTGCCAGCAGTCCGATAACGGGGGGGGAGGGCACAGATACGCAGTATTTT.

V gene TRBV19 combines with J gene TRBJ1-1, with 8 positions matching TRBD1. Germline CDR1 LNHDA, CDR2 SQIVND (reference sequence). V dropped 7 bases and J dropped 1; count of bases not matched to a gene: 5. CDR3 length: 14 amino acids. In DNA, the CDR3 is TGTGCCAGTAAGAACAGGGGGGGGAACACTGAAGCTTTCTTT. Translating gives CASKNRGGNTEAFF. Together with reference TRBV19 and TRBJ1-1, the CDR3 gives the full variable domain: DGGITQSPKYLFRKEGQNVTLSCEQNLNHDAMYWYRQDPGQGLRLIYYSQIVNDFQKGDIAEGYSVSREKKESFPLTVTSAQKNPTAFYLCASKNRGGNTEAFFGQGTRLTVV.

This rearrangement joins TRBV4-1 to TRBJ2-7, with 7 bases lining up with TRBD1. Trimming cost V 0 bases and J 0 bases; bases outside gene matches: 2. Germline V gene lookup returns CDR1 MGHRA and CDR2 YSYEKL. CDR3 length: 15 amino acids. The CDR3 here is CASSQERGPSYEQYF. As DNA, the CDR3 is TGCGCCAGCAGCCAAGAGAGGGGGCCCTCCTACGAGCAGTACTTC.

This clone was detected a few times. The V gene is TRBV5-4, the J gene TRBJ2-5, with TRBD1 matching over 9 bases. Germline V gene data show CDR1 as SGHNT and CDR2 as YYREEE (reference sequence). The V segment lost 4 bases and the J segment 5 bases; nucleotides outside the gene matches: 6. The CDR3 is 14 amino acids. The CDR3 spells CASSIQGATETQYF. The DNA for the CDR3 is TGTGCCAGCAGCATACAGGGGGCAACGGAGACCCAGTACTTC. The full variable domain, its missing parts supplied by reference TRBV5-4 and TRBJ2-5, is ETGVTQSPTHLIKTRGQQVTLRCSSQSGHNTVSWYQQALGQGPQFIFQYYREEENGRGNFPPRFSGLQFPNYSSELNVNALELDDSALYLCASSIQGATETQYFGPGTRLLVL.

The chain has TRBV9 and TRBJ2-7, with no clear D. The V end lost 7 bases, the J end lost 1 base, and 9 bases lay between the germline ends. The CDR3 spans 12 residues. The germline CDR1 and CDR2 sequences are SGDLS and YYNGEE. CDR3 sequence: CASGPGSYEQYF. In DNA, the CDR3 is TGTGCCAGCGGCCCAGGATCCTACGAGCAGTACTTC.